This T cell receptor beta chain was sequenced in a study of Graves' ophthalmopathy and Graves' hyperthyroidism. Germline V gives CDR1 SQVTM, CDR2 ANQGSEA. The V end was cut by 7 bases, the J end by 5 bases, with 17 bases between. CDR3 length: 13 amino acids. RNA transcripts were the template, and TCR beta CDR3 regions were amplified from them. First-round RT-PCR used HTBI primers; second-round multiplex PCR followed. TCRdb independently ran MiXCR on the multiplex PCR reads; one entry per CDR3 protein. The data contain 580,000 or so distinct CDR3 sequences, less than 40% of them singletons. V and J are TRBV29-1 and TRBJ1-1, with D unclear. Sequencing input: peripheral blood or thyroid tissue (not recorded which). This receptor was obtained from an adult man with Graves' hyperthyroidism. CDR3 sequence: CSGLEGMGTEAFF. For the CDR3, the DNA is TGCAGCGGGCTCGAGGGCATGGGGACTGAAGCTTTCTTT.